The subject of this entry is one T cell receptor beta chain. The CDR3 runs 14 residues. Germline trimming cut 2 bases from V and 4 bases from J; bases unmatched to any gene: 2. Germline V lookup: CDR1 ENHRY, CDR2 SYGVKD. This sample is part of a study of blood T cell repertoires in COVID-19. Study in general: Material from acute and convalescent COVID-19 was sourced from the United States, Italy and Spain. From T cells, B-cell-depleted T cells, or PBMCs came the material, which was cDNA or gDNA.

Authors' processing steps: For nucleated cells, counts were estimated from reference gene primer amplification. Here immunoSEQ multiplex PCR was the method, and the copy in TCRdb shows in-frame clones only, minus some. For V, J and clone size, that table is used; D and trimming come from the DNA. The repertoire has more than 85,000 clones, 80% to 95% of them found once; the top ten carry around 6%. The sequencing sample was made of peripheral blood. This chain uses TRBV10-3 with TRBJ2-7, with TRBD1 identical over 10 bases. The source is an older man with acute or convalescent COVID-19. The CDR3 DNA reads as TGTGCCATCAGTGAGGACAGGGGGCAATACGAGCAGTACTTC. Translated: CAISEDRGQYEQYF.